This T cell receptor beta chain was identified in a study of CD8+ T cells in alopecia areata. Study-wide findings and caveats: Whether baseline CD8+ expansion is linked to response remains uncertain, given a single nonresponder. Among the cells sequenced in scalp samples are also the resident alphabeta T cells of normal skin. In blood and scalp, many expanded lesional clones persisted during tofacitinib.

cDNA prepared by RNA extraction and subsequent reverse transcription served as the template for sequencing. Libraries were prepared by immunoSEQ multiplex PCR; TCRdb keeps only in-frame clonotypes and omits some of them. This table has more than 90,000 clones, 50% to 75% appearing once. Described treatment: oral pan-JAK inhibitor, 5-10 mg twice daily. Germline CDR1 MGHDK, CDR2 SYGVNS. Deletions cut 6 bases from V and 0 bases from J, with 3 bases between. The CDR3 is 13 residues long. This clone has just a few counts. Its target is not known. The clonotype originates from a human donor with alopecia areata. This chain joins TRBV25-1 and TRBJ2-6; D is unclear. Sequences were derived from CD8+ T cells sorted from blood, sampled at week 4, from a patient treated with tofacitinib. This CDR3 is CASRASGANVLTF. Here the CDR3 DNA reads TGTGCCAGCAGGGCCTCTGGGGCCAACGTCCTGACTTTC.